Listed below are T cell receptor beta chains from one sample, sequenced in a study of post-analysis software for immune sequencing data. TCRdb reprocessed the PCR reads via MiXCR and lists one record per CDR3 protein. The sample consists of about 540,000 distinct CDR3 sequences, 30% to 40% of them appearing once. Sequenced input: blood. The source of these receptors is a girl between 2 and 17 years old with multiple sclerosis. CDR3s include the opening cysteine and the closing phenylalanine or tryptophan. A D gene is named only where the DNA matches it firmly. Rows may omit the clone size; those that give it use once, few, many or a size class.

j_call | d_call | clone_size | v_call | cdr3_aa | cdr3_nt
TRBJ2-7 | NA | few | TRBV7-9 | CASSLVLGRRHEQYF | TGTGCCAGCAGCTTAGTTCTCGGTCGGCGGCACGAGCAGTACTTC
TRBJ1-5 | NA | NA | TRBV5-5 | CASSRDTNQPQHF | TGTGCCAGCAGTCGGGACACCAATCAGCCCCAGCATTTT
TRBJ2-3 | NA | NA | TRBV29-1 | CSVESDNRQADTQYF | TGCAGCGTTGAATCGGACAATCGGCAAGCAGATACGCAGTATTTT
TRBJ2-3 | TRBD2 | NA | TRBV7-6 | CASSLASGVRTDTQYF | TGTGCCAGCAGCTTAGCTAGCGGGGTCCGCACGGATACGCAGTATTTT
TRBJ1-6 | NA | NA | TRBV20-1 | CSARGLKPSYNSPLHF | TGCAGTGCTAGAGGCCTCAAGCCCTCCTATAATTCACCCCTCCACTTT
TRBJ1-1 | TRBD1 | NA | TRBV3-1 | CASSDSGGTAFF | TGTGCCAGCAGCGACTCAGGGGGGACGGCTTTCTTT
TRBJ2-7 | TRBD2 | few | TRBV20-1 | CSATTGTSGEQYF | TGCAGTGCTACGACCGGGACTAGTGGGGAGCAGTACTTC
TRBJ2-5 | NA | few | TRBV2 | CASKGDAAQYF | TGTGCCAGCAAGGGTGACGCCGCGCAGTACTTC
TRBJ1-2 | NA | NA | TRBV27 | CASRNRAANYGYTF | TGTGCCAGCAGAAACAGGGCAGCTAACTATGGCTACACCTTC
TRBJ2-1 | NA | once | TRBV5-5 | CASSLVAAFTYNEQFF | TGTGCCAGCAGCTTGGTTGCAGCCTTCACCTACAATGAGCAGTTCTTC
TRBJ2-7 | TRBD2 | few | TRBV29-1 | CSVEGDTSGGITYEQYF | TGCAGCGTTGAGGGCGATACTAGCGGGGGGATCACCTACGAGCAGTACTTC
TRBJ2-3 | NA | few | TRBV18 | CASSPGTNTDTQYF | TGTGCCAGCTCACCCGGGACAAACACAGATACGCAGTATTTT
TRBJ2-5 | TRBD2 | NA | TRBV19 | CASSRTSGGAAGETQYF | TGTGCCAGTAGTAGGACTAGCGGGGGGGCGGCCGGAGAGACCCAGTACTTC
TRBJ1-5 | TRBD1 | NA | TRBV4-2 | CASSHDRGGQPQHF | TGTGCCAGCAGCCACGACAGGGGTGGTCAGCCCCAGCATTTT
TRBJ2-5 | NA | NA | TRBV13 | CASSSGVAWGQETQYF | TGTGCCAGCAGCAGTGGGGTAGCGTGGGGACAAGAGACCCAGTACTTC
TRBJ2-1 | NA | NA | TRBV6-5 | CASSSPFDYEQFF | TGTGCCAGCAGCAGCCCCTTTGATTATGAGCAGTTCTTC
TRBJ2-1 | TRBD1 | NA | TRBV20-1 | CSARPTGNSYNEQFF | TGCAGTGCTAGACCGACAGGGAACTCCTACAATGAGCAGTTCTTC
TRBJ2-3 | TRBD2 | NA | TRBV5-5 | CASSIQAGGTDTQYF | TGTGCCAGCAGCATACAAGCGGGGGGGACAGATACGCAGTATTTT
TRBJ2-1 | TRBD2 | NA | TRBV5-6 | CASSVRLAGTYNEQFF | TGTGCCAGCAGCGTGCGACTAGCGGGCACCTACAATGAGCAGTTCTTC
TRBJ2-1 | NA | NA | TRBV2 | CARTRGPNSYNKQFF | TGTGCCAGGACACGGGGGCCGAATTCCTACAATAAGCAGTTCTTC
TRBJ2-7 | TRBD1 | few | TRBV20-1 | CSARRPGGRSYEQYF | TGCAGTGCTAGGCGTCCAGGGGGACGTAGCTACGAGCAGTACTTC
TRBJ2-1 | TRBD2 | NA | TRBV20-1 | CSALTSGGEFF | TGCAGTGCCCTCACTAGCGGGGGGGAGTTCTTC
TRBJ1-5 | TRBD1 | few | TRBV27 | CASSFIGLAGGRGQPQHF | TGTGCCAGCAGTTTCATCGGCTTGGCAGGGGGCAGAGGTCAGCCCCAGCATTTT
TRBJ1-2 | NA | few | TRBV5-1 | CASSTLTGASGGYTF | TGCGCCAGCAGCACCTTGACAGGTGCCTCGGGAGGCTACACCTTC
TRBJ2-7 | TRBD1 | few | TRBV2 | CASSLRQGFLYEQYF | TGTGCCAGCAGTTTACGACAGGGCTTCCTCTACGAGCAGTACTTC
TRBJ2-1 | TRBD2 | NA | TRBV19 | CASSGDTLAGASYNEQFF | TGTGCCAGTAGTGGAGACACTCTAGCGGGGGCCTCCTACAATGAGCAGTTCTTC
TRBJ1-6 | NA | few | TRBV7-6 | CASTLYADSPLHF | TGTGCCAGCACCCTCTATGCGGATTCACCCCTCCACTTT
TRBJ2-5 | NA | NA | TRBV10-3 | CAITNQETQYF | TGTGCCATCACTAACCAAGAGACCCAGTACTTC
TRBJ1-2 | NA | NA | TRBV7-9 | CASSTLPGRGYTF | TGTGCCAGCAGCACACTTCCGGGGAGAGGCTACACCTTC
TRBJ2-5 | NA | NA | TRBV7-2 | CASSRGTIETQYF | TGTGCCAGCAGCCGGGGGACGATAGAGACCCAGTACTTC
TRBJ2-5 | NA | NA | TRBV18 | CASSPSNERRETQYF | TGTGCCAGCTCACCAAGCAACGAACGGAGGGAGACCCAGTACTTC
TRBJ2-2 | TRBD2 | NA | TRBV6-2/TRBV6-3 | CASNQGLPGTGELFF | TGTGCCAGCAACCAGGGACTACCCGGCACCGGGGAGCTGTTTTTT
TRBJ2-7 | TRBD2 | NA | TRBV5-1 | CASSFTSGEREQYF | TGCGCCAGCAGCTTTACTAGCGGGGAGAGAGAGCAGTACTTC
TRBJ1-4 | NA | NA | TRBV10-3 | CAISESVPQQEKLFF | TGTGCCATCAGTGAGTCGGTCCCTCAACAGGAAAAACTGTTTTTT
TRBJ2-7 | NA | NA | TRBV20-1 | CSASGDTSYEQYF | TGCAGTGCTAGCGGCGACACCTCCTACGAGCAGTACTTC
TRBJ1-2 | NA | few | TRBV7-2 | CASSLGLGRNYGYTF | TGTGCCAGCAGCTTAGGTTTGGGCAGAAACTATGGCTACACCTTC
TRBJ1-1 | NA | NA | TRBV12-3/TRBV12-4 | CASSLDSWGQITDEAFF | TGTGCCAGCAGTTTAGACAGCTGGGGGCAGATAACGGATGAAGCTTTCTTT
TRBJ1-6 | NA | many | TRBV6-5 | CASSYGAGEDSPLHF | TGTGCCAGCAGTTACGGAGCAGGGGAGGATTCACCCCTCCACTTT
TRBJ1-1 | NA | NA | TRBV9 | CASSRGGHLNTEAFF | TGTGCCAGCAGCCGCGGGGGACACTTGAACACTGAAGCTTTCTTT
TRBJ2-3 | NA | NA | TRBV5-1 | CASSLAGNSNTDTQYF | TGCGCCAGCAGCTTGGCCGGTAATTCGAACACGGATACGCAGTATTTT
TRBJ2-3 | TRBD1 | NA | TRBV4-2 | CASSQVEQGTDTQYF | TGTGCCAGCAGCCAAGTCGAACAGGGGACAGATACGCAGTATTTT
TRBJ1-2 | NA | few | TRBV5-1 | CASSLDQGEYYGYTF | TGCGCCAGCAGCTTGGATCAGGGAGAGTACTATGGCTACACCTTC
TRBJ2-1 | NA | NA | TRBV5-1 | CASSRGLPSSYNEQFF | TGCGCCAGCAGCAGGGGACTTCCCAGCTCCTACAATGAGCAGTTCTTC
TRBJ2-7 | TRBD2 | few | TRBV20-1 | CSAPWTSGDYEQYF | TGCAGTGCCCCCTGGACTAGCGGGGACTACGAGCAGTACTTC
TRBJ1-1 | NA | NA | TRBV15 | CATSGEFRVDTEAFF | TGTGCCACCAGCGGGGAGTTCAGGGTGGACACTGAAGCTTTCTTT
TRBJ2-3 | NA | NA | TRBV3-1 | CASSQSGSREVDTQYF | TGTGCCAGCAGCCAATCAGGTTCCAGGGAGGTCGATACACAGTATTTT